The T cell receptor beta chain described here comes from a study of cytomegalovirus exposure and HLA in healthy donors. Amplification used 60 Vbeta primers and 13 Jbeta primers. The table came from immunoSEQ multiplex PCR; TCRdb's copy has only in-frame clones and leaves some out. The sample shows approximately 190,000 clones, approximately 70% of them seen only once. The CDR3 loop spans 15 amino acids. The junction had 7 bases not matched to a gene; V was cut back by 0 bases and J by 5 bases. Germline V gene data show CDR1 as SGHRS and CDR2 as YFSETQ. The sequenced material came from PBMCs. The receptor was derived from a man in his forties in good health and CMV-seropositive. The chain is built from TRBV5-1 and TRBJ2-5, with 7 bases aligning to TRBD1. CDR3 DNA sequence: TGCGCCAGCAGCTTGGGAGGGGGCGCGGGTGAGACCCAGTACTTC. Protein sequence: CASSLGGGAGETQYF.